Below are 8 T cell receptor beta chains sequenced from a single sample in a study of T cells in women clearing cervical HPV infection. Assay used: immunoSEQ multiplex PCR; TCRdb lists only in-frame clones, some missing. The table counts more than 30,000 clones; about 3.9% lies in the top ten. The sequenced sample was blood buffy coat. These receptor sequences come from a woman aged 18-70 years with a cervical HPV16 infection that either progressed to CIN3+ or cleared (not recorded which).

Note on this clone: The missing CDR3 end, 3 residues past where the read stops, is filled in from the germline J gene. This chain uses TRBV20-1 with TRBJ1-4, with 9 bases identical to TRBD1. Germline values: CDR1 DFQATT, CDR2 SNEGSKA (reference sequence). The CDR3 sequence is 12 residues long. V dropped 5 bases and J dropped 5; count of bases not matched to a gene: 0. This chain's CDR3 is CSAGTGNEKLFF. The CDR3 bases that were read are TGCAGTGCTGGGACAGGGAATGAAAAA.

In the case of this clone: The CDR3 end lies 3 residues beyond the end of the read and is filled in from the germline J gene. This chain joins TRBV20-1 and TRBJ2-5; 9 nucleotides match TRBD2. Per the germline V gene, CDR1 is DFQATT and CDR2 is SNEGSKA (reference sequence). Germline trimming cut 6 bases from V and 3 bases from J; bases unmatched to any gene: 8. This CDR3 has 14 amino acids. CDR3 DNA (partial): TGCAGTGCCGGGGGGGGCGGGGGGGAAGAGACC. This codes for CSAGGGGGEET. The entire CDR3 protein is CSAGGGGGEETQYF.

The chain's CDR3 is CASSPQLAGVLSEQYF. The CDR3 bases that were read are TGTGCCAGCAGCCCACAACTAGCGGGAGTTCTGAGCGAG. The chain carries TRBV28 and TRBJ2-7; 11 bases fit TRBD2. The read ends 3 residues before the CDR3 terminus; that terminus is restored from the germline J gene. In germline, CDR1 is MDHEN, CDR2 SYDVKM. V lost 6 bases, J lost 6 bases, and 13 bases stayed unmatched. The CDR3 length is 16 residues.

Concerning this clone: Read data end 3 residues before the CDR3 end; the end is taken from the germline J gene. This rearrangement joins TRBV19 to TRBJ2-3; 7 nucleotides line up with TRBD2. The junction had 3 bases not matched to a gene; V was cut back by 6 bases and J by 6 bases. CDR1 and CDR2 from the germline V gene are LNHDA and SQIVND (reference sequence). The CDR3 loop spans 12 amino acids. The covered CDR3 bases are TGTGCCAGTAGGGGGGGAGGGGATACG. It translates to CASRGGGDT. The whole CDR3 protein is CASRGGGDTQYF.

Of note for this clone: The read finishes 3 residues shy of the CDR3 end, and the germline J gene is used to complete it. The rearrangement uses TRBV5-1 and TRBJ2-1; D gene unclear. The germline V and J ends were trimmed by 4 bases and 8 bases, with 22 bases remaining between them. CDR3 size: 16 residues. Germline V lookup: CDR1 SGHRS, CDR2 YFSETQ. CDR3 bases read: TGCGCCAGCAGCGACATTTATAGTTACCCCCAAGATGAG. It yields the protein CASSDIYSYPQDE. The entire CDR3 sequence reads CASSDIYSYPQDEQFF.

Worth noting for this clone: The read falls 3 residues short of the CDR3 end, and the missing part is taken from the germline J gene. This chain connects TRBV2 to TRBJ2-2; 7 bases line up with TRBD1. CDR3 length: 16 amino acids. The trim removed 3 bases at V and 7 bases at J, leaving 11 bases unmatched. Per the germline V gene, CDR1 is SNHLY and CDR2 is FYNNEI. The sequenced CDR3 bases are TGTGCCAGCAGTGATTTTGGGGACAGTTTGCACGGGGAG. It specifies CASSDFGDSLHGE. The full CDR3 is CASSDFGDSLHGELFF.

With regard to this clone: The read falls 3 residues short of the CDR3 end, and the missing part is taken from the germline J gene. This chain links TRBV18 with TRBJ2-5; D call uncertain. The ends were cut back, 0 bases at V and 2 bases at J, with 7 bases in the middle. The CDR3 is 14 amino acids. Germline CDR1 reads KGHSH; CDR2 reads LQKENI. CDR3 DNA (partial): TGTGCCAGCTCACCACCTTCAAAACAAGAGACC. Its protein product is CASSPPSKQET. The complete CDR3 reads CASSPPSKQETQYF.

In the case of this clone: The read terminates 3 residues before the CDR3 end, so the remaining end is supplied by the germline J gene. This chain connects TRBV12-3 or TRBV12-4 to TRBJ2-7, with 10 bases matching TRBD1. The CDR3 covers 14 residues. The junction had 4 bases not matched to a gene; V was cut back by 6 bases and J by 2 bases. The CDR3: CASSRDRGTYEQYF. The covered CDR3 bases are TGTGCCAGCAGCAGGGACAGGGGAACCTACGAG.